Listed below are T cell receptor beta chains from one sample, sequenced in a study of cytomegalovirus exposure and HLA in healthy donors. The protocol was immunoSEQ multiplex PCR, while the TCRdb copy is restricted to in-frame clones and leaves out a portion. The sample consists of around 100,000 clones, around 70% of them appearing once. Sequencing input: PBMCs. The receptors derive from a man aged 35 to 55 in good health and CMV-seropositive. CDR3s include the opening cysteine and the closing phenylalanine or tryptophan. A D gene is named only where the DNA matches it firmly. Clone size, where shown, is once, few, many, or a class for clones that have expanded.

V gene,J gene,D gene,clone size,CDR3 DNA,CDR3 protein
TRBV6-5,TRBJ2-7,NA,NA,TGTGCCAGCAGTTACGCGGGGTCCCACGAGCAGTACTTC,CASSYAGSHEQYF
TRBV9,TRBJ2-7,NA,NA,TGTGCCAGCAGCCCACACAGCGGAGGGGACGAGCAGTACTTC,CASSPHSGGDEQYF
TRBV9,TRBJ2-1,TRBD2,NA,TGTGCCAGCAGCGGGACTAGCGGGATCTACAATGAGCAGTTCTTC,CASSGTSGIYNEQFF
TRBV27,TRBJ2-7,TRBD1,NA,TGTGCCAGCAGTTACCGAGGACAGGGGGCCTACGAGCAGTACTTC,CASSYRGQGAYEQYF
TRBV18,TRBJ2-2,NA,NA,TGTGCCAGCTCACCCCGGGACAGCGGGGGCACCGGGGAGCTGTTTTTT,CASSPRDSGGTGELFF
TRBV5-6,TRBJ2-3,TRBD2,NA,TGTGCCAGCAGCCAAGGACTAGCGGCCACAGATACGCAGTATTTT,CASSQGLAATDTQYF
TRBV4-2,TRBJ2-7,NA,NA,TGTGCCAGCAGCCCTTATGAGGGAACCTACGAGCAGTACTTC,CASSPYEGTYEQYF
TRBV5-6,TRBJ2-7,TRBD2,NA,TGTGCCAGCAGCCGATTCCGAGATAGCGGGAACGAGCAGTACTTC,CASSRFRDSGNEQYF
TRBV9,TRBJ2-1,NA,NA,TGTGCCAGCAGCGAGGGGGACGAGCAGTTCTTC,CASSEGDEQFF
TRBV28,TRBJ1-1,NA,NA,TGTGCCACAAACCAGGAATTTTGGGGAGGTTTCTTT,CATNQEFWGGFF
TRBV30,TRBJ1-5,NA,NA,TGTGCCTGGACCGGGAGTCTGGGTCAGCCCCAGCATTTT,CAWTGSLGQPQHF
TRBV9,TRBJ1-1,NA,NA,TGTGCCAGCAGCGTAAACATATGGAACACTGAAGCTTTCTTT,CASSVNIWNTEAFF
TRBV7-3,TRBJ1-2,TRBD1,NA,TGTGCCAGCAGCCCCACCCCGGGACAGGGTGCTTACACCTTC,CASSPTPGQGAYTF
TRBV29-1,TRBJ2-1,NA,NA,TGCAGCGTTGAGCGGCAGGGGAGCTCCTACAATGAGCAGTTCTTC,CSVERQGSSYNEQFF
TRBV7-2,TRBJ1-1,TRBD1,NA,TGTGCCAGCAGCCCGGGGTGGGACAGGGAAGCTTTCTTT,CASSPGWDREAFF
TRBV4-3,TRBJ2-7,TRBD2,few,TGCGCCAGCAGCCGCGATCAGGGAGGGGCAAGCTCCTACGAGCAGTACTTC,CASSRDQGGASSYEQYF
TRBV11-2,TRBJ2-2,TRBD1,NA,TGTGCCAGCAGTCGGGACAGGGGTACCGGGGAGCTGTTTTTT,CASSRDRGTGELFF
TRBV10-1,TRBJ2-3,TRBD2,NA,TGCGCCAGCGGGGATAGCGGGACTTACGCAGATACGCAGTATTTT,CASGDSGTYADTQYF
TRBV6-1,TRBJ1-4,NA,many,TGTGCCAGCAGTGAACTGGCAGGGACTAATGAAAAACTGTTTTTT,CASSELAGTNEKLFF
TRBV6-6,TRBJ2-5,NA,NA,TGTGCCAGCAGAGGCAATCGGGTTGGGGAGACCCAGTACTTC,CASRGNRVGETQYF
TRBV2,TRBJ1-2,NA,NA,TGTGCCAGCATAGTTGGCCCAGGGAACTATGGCTACACCTTC,CASIVGPGNYGYTF
TRBV5-8,TRBJ1-4,TRBD1,NA,TGTGCCAGCAGCTGGGGACAGGGGTTCATAACTAATGAAAAACTGTTTTTT,CASSWGQGFITNEKLFF
TRBV25-1,TRBJ1-4,NA,NA,TGTGCCAGCAGTGAATCGGGGGTTAATGAAAAACTGTTTTTT,CASSESGVNEKLFF
TRBV2,TRBJ1-5,TRBD1,NA,TGTGCCAGCAGTGGGGGGGACAGCCTAGAGAGCAATCAGCCCCAGCATTTT,CASSGGDSLESNQPQHF
TRBV6-5,TRBJ2-1,TRBD2,NA,TGTGCCAGCAGTTATTCCCTAGCGGGAGCAAAAAATGAGCAGTTCTTC,CASSYSLAGAKNEQFF
TRBV7-9,TRBJ2-5,TRBD2,NA,TGTGCCAGCAGCCATGGACTAGCGGGAGAGACCCAGTACTTC,CASSHGLAGETQYF
TRBV6-5,TRBJ2-3,NA,NA,TGTGCCAGCAGTAAACTAGCAAACACAGATACGCAGTATTTT,CASSKLANTDTQYF
TRBV29-1,TRBJ2-3,TRBD2,NA,TGCAGCGCCCGGGGTGGGCTAGCGGGAGGAGGGAGCACAGATACGCAGTATTTT,CSARGGLAGGGSTDTQYF
TRBV10-2,TRBJ2-5,NA,NA,TGCGCCAGCAGTGAAACGCGGGATGCGACCCAGTACTTC,CASSETRDATQYF
TRBV18,TRBJ1-5,TRBD1,NA,TGTGCCAGCTCACCACGTCGCAACAGGGGGGACCAGCCCCAGCATTTT,CASSPRRNRGDQPQHF
TRBV2,TRBJ1-5,NA,NA,TGTGCCAGCAGTGACTTCACCCAGTATAGCAATCAGCCCCAGCATTTT,CASSDFTQYSNQPQHF
TRBV7-3,TRBJ2-1,NA,NA,TGTGCCAGCAGCTCCCGGGTCGGCGGGAATGAGCAGTTCTTC,CASSSRVGGNEQFF
TRBV7-2,TRBJ1-4,NA,once,TGTGCCAGCAGCCCCAGCGGCAGTGAAAAACTGTTTTTT,CASSPSGSEKLFF
TRBV5-1,TRBJ2-1,NA,few,TGCGCCAGCAGCTTAGGGGGGGCTAGAGAGCAGTTCTTC,CASSLGGAREQFF
TRBV11-3,TRBJ2-1,NA,NA,TGTGCCAGCAGCTTACTAGGCCCTTCCGAGCAGTTCTTC,CASSLLGPSEQFF
TRBV30,TRBJ1-4,NA,few,TGTGCCTGGTCTCGGGCAGGGGTTAATGAAAAACTGTTTTTT,CAWSRAGVNEKLFF
TRBV6-1,TRBJ1-2,NA,NA,TGTGCCAGCAGTGAAGACAGGGCGGCATTCTATGGCTACACCTTC,CASSEDRAAFYGYTF
TRBV6-1,TRBJ2-1,NA,NA,TGTGCCAGCCGTGGGAGCCACAATGAGCAGTTCTTC,CASRGSHNEQFF
TRBV28,TRBJ1-1,TRBD1,NA,TGTGCCAGTGGGGGATCAGGGGGGACTGAAGCTTTCTTT,CASGGSGGTEAFF
TRBV5-8,TRBJ2-3,TRBD2,few,TGTGCCAGCAGCTCGGGACTAGCGGGAGGGCCGGGCACAGATACGCAGTATTTT,CASSSGLAGGPGTDTQYF
TRBV30,TRBJ1-2,TRBD1,NA,TGTGCCTGGGGAGCAGGGGGCAACTATGGCTACACCTTC,CAWGAGGNYGYTF
TRBV4-2,TRBJ1-1,NA,few,TGTGCCAGCAGCCAAGATCGGGGGGGGTATAACACTGAAGCTTTCTTT,CASSQDRGGYNTEAFF